The 28 T cell receptor beta chains given below trace back to one sample, sequenced in a study of T-cell reconstitution after alpha-beta-depleted transplantation in children (dated by TCRdb to the mid-2010s). The treatment or condition label of this sample denotes: allogeneic hematopoietic cell transplantation with graft depleted of TCRalphabeta T cells and CD19 B cells. Libraries were built with PCR. These reads were obtained on an Illumina HiSeq 2500. TCR libraries were prepared with molecular barcoding, using unique molecular identifiers to normalize TCRbeta repertoire quantification. In TCRdb, the public reads were trimmed at Q25 with fastp and aligned with MiXCR, with productive beta chains retained. Every CDR3 protein is listed once, alongside the most common genes and DNA of its rows. Within this sample are 440,000 or so distinct CDR3 sequences, with approximately 42% of them counted one time only. The top ten hold under 30% of the sample.

Specimen: PBMCs, collected before TCRalphabeta/CD19-depleted stem cell transplant. The source is a girl aged 2-10 years with aplastic anemia, due to receive a stem cell transplant.

The table lists this clonotype with a few counts. This rearrangement joins TRBV5-6 to TRBJ2-7, with 11 bases fitting TRBD2. Unmatched junction bases numbered 3, after V lost 4 bases and J lost 3 bases. CDR1 and CDR2 from the germline V gene are SGHDT and YYEEEE. The CDR3 sequence is 14 residues long. The CDR3 nucleotides read TGTGCCAGCAGCATAGCGGGGGGGAACTACGAGCAGTACTTC. Encoded protein: CASSIAGGNYEQYF.

This clonotype was picked up a small number of times. This chain links TRBV25-1 with TRBJ1-5; D is perhaps TRBD1 (5 bases). V shed 2 bases and J shed 4 bases, with 9 bases lying between them. This CDR3 is built from 14 residues. Germline CDR1 MGHDK, CDR2 SYGVNS. The CDR3 protein is CASSEGGWNQPQHF. Here the CDR3 DNA reads TGTGCCAGCAGTGAAGGGGGGTGGAATCAGCCCCAGCATTTT.

The chain links TRBV12-3 or TRBV12-4 to TRBJ1-1, with 8 positions matching TRBD1. The ends lost 7 bases at V and 6 bases at J; junction bases unmatched: 16. The CDR3 contains 16 residues. The CDR3, as DNA: TGTGCCAGCACCTTGAGGTACACAGGGGGAACACCTGAAGCTTTCTTT. Translated, it gives CASTLRYTGGTPEAFF.

The table lists this clonotype with many counts. In DNA form, the CDR3 reads TGCGCCAGCAGCTTGACAGGGAGCGGAAACACTGAAGCTTTCTTT. This gives the protein CASSLTGSGNTEAFF. The chain employs TRBV5-1 and TRBJ1-1, with D possibly TRBD1 on 6 matching bases. V gave up 1 base and J gave up 2 bases, with 12 bases separating them. The CDR3 has 15 residues. Germline values: CDR1 SGHRS, CDR2 YFSETQ. Looking up the rest from reference TRBV5-1 and TRBJ1-1 gives the full variable domain: KAGVTQTPRYLIKTRGQQVTLSCSPISGHRSVSWYQQTPGQGLQFLFEYFSETQRNKGNFPGRFSGRQFSNSRSEMNVSTLELGDSALYLCASSLTGSGNTEAFFGQGTRLTVV.

V is TRBV28 and J is TRBJ2-7; no definite D call. The germline gives CDR1 MDHEN, CDR2 SYDVKM. CDR3 length: 15 amino acids. The germline V and J ends were trimmed by 2 bases and 2 bases, with 13 bases remaining between them. In DNA form, the CDR3 reads TGTGCCAGCAGTTTAATGGTAGCAATCACCTACGAGCAGTACTTC. It is translated as CASSLMVAITYEQYF.

The V call is TRBV24-1, the J call TRBJ2-5, with 9 positions matching TRBD1. This CDR3 has 16 residues. Germline trimming cut 4 bases from V and 5 bases from J; bases unmatched to any gene: 10. Germline V gene lookup returns CDR1 KGHDR and CDR2 SFDVKD. The DNA of the CDR3 is TGTGCCACCAGTGACGCCGGGACAGGGTCAGGGGAGACCCAGTACTTC. Its protein product is CATSDAGTGSGETQYF.

This clonotype was found many times. The chain joins TRBV28 to TRBJ2-7; D perhaps matches TRBD1 (6 bases). The V gene lost 6 bases and the J gene lost 1 base, with 19 bases spanning the gap. Germline V lookup: CDR1 MDHEN, CDR2 SYDVKM. The CDR3 sequence is 16 residues long. CDR3 DNA: TGTGCCAGCAGCACCCTGGTGGTCGGACAGTCCTACGAGCAGTACTTC. The encoded protein is CASSTLVVGQSYEQYF. Full variable domain (missing parts from reference TRBV28 and TRBJ2-7): DVKVTQSSRYLVKRTGEKVFLECVQDMDHENMFWYRQDPGLGLRLIYFSYDVKMKEKGDIPEGYSVSREKKERFSLILESASTNQTSMYLCASSTLVVGQSYEQYFGPGTRLTVT.

The J gene is TRBJ2-7, the V gene TRBV5-1; D tentatively reads TRBD1 or TRBD2 (5 bases each). The CDR3 is 14 residues long. The V gene lost 3 bases and the J gene lost 3 bases, with 13 bases spanning the gap. The germline V gene encodes CDR1 SGHRS and CDR2 YFSETQ. The CDR3: CASSYPGRSYEQYF. The CDR3, as DNA: TGCGCCAGCAGCTACCCGGGACGGAGCTACGAGCAGTACTTC.

The genes are TRBV28 and TRBJ2-5; TRBD1 aligns across 10 bases. J lost 3 bases, V lost 5 bases, and 6 bases had no gene match. Germline assignment: CDR1 MDHEN and CDR2 SYDVKM. The CDR3 length is 15 residues. In DNA form, the CDR3 reads TGTGCCAGCAGTGTAGCGGGACAGGGGAAAGAGACCCAGTACTTC. Amino acids: CASSVAGQGKETQYF. Supplemented by reference TRBV28 and TRBJ2-5, the full variable domain reads DVKVTQSSRYLVKRTGEKVFLECVQDMDHENMFWYRQDPGLGLRLIYFSYDVKMKEKGDIPEGYSVSREKKERFSLILESASTNQTSMYLCASSVAGQGKETQYFGPGTRLLVL.

The genes are TRBV7-6 and TRBJ2-1; 7 bases fit TRBD1. Germline lookup yields CDR1 SGHVS and CDR2 FNYEAQ. The junction had 12 bases not matched to a gene; V was cut back by 1 base and J by 9 bases. This CDR3 has 16 residues. The CDR3 spells CASSLVRDPGGFEQFF. The CDR3 region has the DNA TGTGCCAGCAGCTTAGTTCGAGATCCAGGGGGTTTTGAGCAGTTCTTC.

This clonotype was found many times. In DNA form, the CDR3 reads TGTGCCAGCCGGACAGGGGGCGATGAAAAACTGTTTTTT. This codes for CASRTGGDEKLFF. The rearrangement joins TRBV7-9 to TRBJ1-4; 11 positions agree with TRBD1. This CDR3 is 13 amino acids long. V was clipped by 8 bases and J by 6 bases; unmatched bases: 2. Germline-derived CDR1 and CDR2 are SEHNR and FQNEAQ (reference sequence).

This clonotype was observed a few times. For the CDR3, the DNA is TGCGCCAGCAGAGGCGGGTCCAGCTCTGGGGCCAACGTCCTGACTTTC. Translated, it gives CASRGGSSSGANVLTF. The rearrangement links TRBV5-1 to TRBJ2-6; weak D call: TRBD2 (5 bases). Trimming pared 5 bases from V and 0 bases from J, leaving 12 bases between. The CDR3 spans 16 residues. From germline, CDR1 is SGHRS and CDR2 YFSETQ.

The chain combines TRBV5-1 with TRBJ2-7, with 8 bases identical to TRBD1. Germline loops: CDR1 SGHRS, CDR2 YFSETQ. The CDR3 sequence is 13 residues long. The J segment lost 4 bases and the V segment lost 3 bases, leaving 3 bases of the junction unmatched. CDR3 amino acids: CASSWGQEYEQYF. CDR3 nucleotide sequence: TGCGCCAGCAGCTGGGGACAGGAGTACGAGCAGTACTTC. The whole variable domain, filled in from reference TRBV5-1 and TRBJ2-7, reads KAGVTQTPRYLIKTRGQQVTLSCSPISGHRSVSWYQQTPGQGLQFLFEYFSETQRNKGNFPGRFSGRQFSNSRSEMNVSTLELGDSALYLCASSWGQEYEQYFGPGTRLTVT.

This clonotype was observed a few times. The chain employs TRBV24-1 and TRBJ2-3, with D possibly being TRBD2 (6 bases). Germline CDR1 is KGHDR and CDR2 is SFDVKD. The CDR3 consists of 14 residues. V dropped 5 bases and J dropped 2 bases, with 10 bases sitting between them. The CDR3 sequence: CATSARRDTDTQYF. The CDR3 DNA follows: TGTGCCACCAGTGCCCGGCGGGACACAGATACGCAGTATTTT.

This clonotype was seen a few times. The J gene is TRBJ2-2, the V gene TRBV6-5, with D unresolved. CDR1 is MNHEY, CDR2 SVGAGI, per germline. The length of the CDR3 is 16 residues. V was pared by 0 bases and J by 6 bases, with 14 bases between. CDR3 DNA sequence: TGTGCCAGCAGTTACTCGCCAGATCTCGCCCCCGGGGAGCTGTTTTTT. Translated: CASSYSPDLAPGELFF.

This clonotype was seen a handful of times. V usage is TRBV7-9 and J usage is TRBJ1-5, with D possibly TRBD1 on 6 matching bases. With 5 bases removed from V and 5 bases from J, the gap between germline ends came to 10 bases. In germline, CDR1 is SEHNR, CDR2 FQNEAQ (reference sequence). The CDR3 consists of 13 residues. As DNA, the CDR3 is TGTGCCAGCAGCGCAGGACAGCATCAGCCCCAGCATTTT. Translated: CASSAGQHQPQHF.

This clonotype was seen a handful of times. The chain has TRBV24-1 and TRBJ1-1; D might be TRBD1 (5 bases). The germline V gene has CDR1 KGHDR and CDR2 SFDVKD. This CDR3 is built from 14 residues. Trimming left V 4 bases short and J 4 bases short, with 12 bases between. In DNA form, the CDR3 reads TGTGCCACCAGTGAGGCAGGGAGGACCACTGAAGCTTTCTTT. It translates to CATSEAGRTTEAFF.

A note on this clonotype: Possible read error: a much larger clone is one base away. This rearrangement joins TRBV12-3 or TRBV12-4 to TRBJ2-2; D ambiguous. This CDR3 has 12 residues. CDR3 in amino acids: CASRPGTVELFF. The DNA for the CDR3 is TGTGCCAGCAGACCTGGCACCGTGGAGCTGTTTTTT.

The chain is built from TRBV7-3 and TRBJ2-3; D is undetermined. Germline CDR1 reads SGHTA; CDR2 reads FQGTGA. The CDR3 contains 13 residues. Trimming cost V 5 bases and J 4 bases, with 10 bases left between them. The CDR3 DNA reads as TGTGCCAGCAGCGCAGGTTTCTCAGATACGCAGTATTTT. Translated, it gives CASSAGFSDTQYF.

The chain joins TRBV20-1 to TRBJ2-7; 12 bases are shared with TRBD2. The germline CDR1 and CDR2 sequences are DFQATT and SNEGSKA (reference sequence). This CDR3 spans 15 amino acids. V lost 5 bases, J lost 0 bases, and 5 bases stayed unmatched. In DNA, the CDR3 is TGCAGTGCTCATCCGACTAGCGGGAGCTCCTACGAGCAGTACTTC. It codes for CSAHPTSGSSYEQYF.

This clonotype came up a few times. The rearrangement uses TRBV7-2 and TRBJ2-1; 9 bases align to TRBD2. V dropped 7 bases and J dropped 3; count of bases not matched to a gene: 4. This CDR3 comprises 14 residues. CDR1 and CDR2 from the germline V gene are SGHTA and FQGNSA. This CDR3 is CASTRGGLYNEQFF. In DNA, the CDR3 is TGTGCCAGCACGCGGGGGGGGCTCTACAATGAGCAGTTCTTC.

The V and J genes are TRBV5-1 and TRBJ2-1, with 8 bases matching TRBD1. V lost 4 bases to trimming and J lost 15 bases; unmatched junction nucleotides: 12. Germline V gene data show CDR1 as SGHRS and CDR2 as YFSETQ. The CDR3 covers 13 residues. The CDR3 region is CASSQERADRAFF. Here the CDR3 DNA reads TGCGCCAGCAGCCAAGAGAGGGCGGACAGGGCGTTCTTC. Full variable domain (remainder filled in from reference TRBV5-1 and TRBJ2-1): KAGVTQTPRYLIKTRGQQVTLSCSPISGHRSVSWYQQTPGQGLQFLFEYFSETQRNKGNFPGRFSGRQFSNSRSEMNVSTLELGDSALYLCASSQERADRAFFGPGTRLTVL.

Many counts were recorded for this clonotype. The J gene is TRBJ2-7, the V gene TRBV5-1; D not certain. The CDR3 covers 15 residues. Germline CDR1 SGHRS, CDR2 YFSETQ. V was cut by 4 bases and J by 2 bases, with 16 bases left in between. The CDR3 DNA sequence: TGCGCCAGCAGCATCGGAAGGCAGTTCGCCTACGAGCAGTACTTC. As protein: CASSIGRQFAYEQYF.

This sequence joins TRBV20-1 and TRBJ2-1; D ambiguous. Trimming removed 3 bases from V and 2 bases from J, with 5 bases in between. Germline V gives CDR1 DFQATT, CDR2 SNEGSKA (reference sequence). This CDR3 is 12 amino acids long. CDR3 amino acids: CSASPPYNEQFF. DNA of the CDR3: TGCAGTGCTAGTCCCCCCTACAATGAGCAGTTCTTC.

This clonotype was observed many times. The V and J genes are TRBV20-1 and TRBJ2-7; 9 positions agree with TRBD1. This CDR3 contains 14 residues. Looked up from germline, CDR1 is DFQATT and CDR2 is SNEGSKA (reference sequence). V was clipped by 0 bases and J by 5 bases; unmatched bases: 5. CDR3 protein: CSARDYTGGNEQYF. The CDR3 DNA reads TGCAGTGCTAGAGATTATACAGGGGGCAACGAGCAGTACTTC.

This chain uses TRBV4-2 with TRBJ2-2; no clear D gene. V was trimmed by 0 bases and J by 5 bases, leaving 7 bases between them. Germline values: CDR1 LGHNA, CDR2 YNFKEQ. This CDR3 is built from 14 residues. The CDR3 spells CASSQDRTTGELFF. The DNA for the CDR3 is TGTGCCAGCAGCCAAGATCGAACAACCGGGGAGCTGTTTTTT.

This clonotype was observed a few times. The chain has TRBV7-9 and TRBJ2-3; D tentatively reads TRBD1 or TRBD2 (5 bases each). V was trimmed by 1 base and J by 2 bases, leaving 16 bases between them. Germline CDR1 and CDR2: SEHNR and FQNEAQ (reference sequence). This CDR3 region has 17 residues. The CDR3 nucleotides are TGTGCCAGCAGCTTAGTAACGGGGTTTGGGGCCACAGATACGCAGTATTTT. Amino acids: CASSLVTGFGATDTQYF.

This clonotype was counted a few times. The DNA for the CDR3 is TGTGCCAGCACCTATTCAAGAGGGGGTGGCATCGAGCAGTACTTC. Its protein is CASTYSRGGGIEQYF. V is TRBV27 and J is TRBJ2-7, with TRBD1 as a possible D gene (6 bases). Trimming left V 7 bases short and J 6 bases short, with 22 bases between. CDR3 length equals 15 residues. The germline V gene encodes CDR1 MNHEY and CDR2 SMNVEV (reference sequence).